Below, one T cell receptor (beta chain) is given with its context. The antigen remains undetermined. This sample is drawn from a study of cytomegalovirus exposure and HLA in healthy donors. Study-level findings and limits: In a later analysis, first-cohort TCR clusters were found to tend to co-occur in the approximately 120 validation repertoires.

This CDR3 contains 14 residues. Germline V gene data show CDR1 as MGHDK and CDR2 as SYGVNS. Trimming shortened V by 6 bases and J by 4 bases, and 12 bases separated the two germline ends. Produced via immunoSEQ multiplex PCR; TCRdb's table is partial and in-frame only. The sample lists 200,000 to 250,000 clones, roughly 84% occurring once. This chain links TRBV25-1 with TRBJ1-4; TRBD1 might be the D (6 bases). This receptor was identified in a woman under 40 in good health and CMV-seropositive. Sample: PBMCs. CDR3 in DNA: TGTGCCAGCAGCAGGGGCCCTCTTAATGAAAAACTGTTTTTT. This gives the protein CASSRGPLNEKLFF.